Presented here are 27 T cell receptor beta chains from one specimen sequenced in a study of T cell responses to AZD1222 COVID-19 vaccine. The assay was immunoSEQ multiplex PCR, and TCRdb's table has in-frame clones only and misses some. The sample lists 200,000 to 250,000 clones, 85% to 95% occurring once. Source: peripheral blood, taken on day 0 of MenACWY control vaccination. These receptors all come from an adult in good health.

The rearrangement uses TRBV4-2 and TRBJ2-3; tentatively, D is TRBD2 (6 bases). Germline loops: CDR1 LGHNA, CDR2 YNFKEQ. This CDR3 is built from 16 residues. Trimming left V 1 base short and J 4 bases short, with 15 bases between. The CDR3, as DNA: TGTGCCAGCAGCCAAGCGGGCGGGGCTAAGGCAGATACGCAGTATTTT. Translation gives CASSQAGGAKADTQYF.

The genes are TRBV5-5 and TRBJ2-5; tentative D call: TRBD1 (6 bases). Germline CDR1 and CDR2: SGHKS and YYEKEE (reference sequence). The CDR3 loop spans 15 amino acids. Trimming took off 4 bases at V and 8 bases at J, with 21 bases between the two ends. The CDR3 spells CASSRGGRHSSTQYF. The CDR3 region has the DNA TGTGCCAGCAGCCGAGGGGGACGACACAGCAGTACCCAGTACTTC.

The chain employs TRBV11-2 and TRBJ1-3; D is undetermined. Germline CDR1 and CDR2: SGHAT and FQNNGV. The CDR3 is 14 amino acids. Trimming cost V 0 bases and J 0 bases, with 3 bases left between them. This CDR3 reads CASSLDPSGNTIYF. The CDR3 coding sequence is TGTGCCAGCAGCTTAGATCCCTCTGGAAACACCATATATTTT.

The V gene is TRBV10-3, the J gene TRBJ2-5; D possibly uses TRBD1 or TRBD2 (5 bases each). V lost 4 bases to trimming and J lost 7 bases, with 19 bases between them. The CDR3 has 15 residues. Per the germline V gene, CDR1 is ENHRY and CDR2 is SYGVKD. The CDR3 bases are TGTGCCATCAGTGCCGAGCGTGCCGCGAGGGGGACCCAGTACTTC. Translating gives CAISAERAARGTQYF.

The rearrangement links TRBV18 to TRBJ1-6; 10 positions agree with TRBD1. Trimming removed 6 bases from V and 8 bases from J; junction bases left unmatched: 4. The germline V gene encodes CDR1 KGHSH and CDR2 LQKENI. The CDR3 runs 14 residues. CDR3: CASSLGTGDSPLHF. The CDR3 nucleotides read TGTGCCAGCTCCCTCGGGACAGGGGATTCACCCCTCCACTTT.

This rearrangement joins TRBV12-3 or TRBV12-4 to TRBJ1-1, with TRBD1 matching over 8 bases. The J segment lost 11 bases and the V segment lost 6 bases, leaving 8 bases of the junction unmatched. This CDR3 is 12 amino acids long. Here the CDR3 reads CASSLTGQEAFF. CDR3 sequence (DNA): TGTGCCAGCAGCCTAACGGGACAGGAGGCTTTCTTT.

The chain is built from TRBV12-3 or TRBV12-4 and TRBJ1-1; the D gene is possibly TRBD1 (6 bases). The CDR3 totals 13 residues. The V and J ends lost 5 bases and 8 bases respectively, with 15 bases between them. The CDR3 spells CASSPSGGREAFF. The CDR3 DNA reads TGTGCCAGCAGTCCCTCGGGGGGGCGCGAAGCTTTCTTT.

This clone was counted once. For the CDR3, the DNA is TGTGCCAGCAGAGCTAGCAATCAGCCCCAGCATTTT. Its translation: CASRASNQPQHF. The rearrangement joins TRBV28 to TRBJ1-5; no reliable D call. The CDR3 has 12 residues. CDR1 is MDHEN, CDR2 SYDVKM, per germline. V lost 6 bases and J lost 0, with 3 bases in between.

As for this clone: A junction end diverges from the germline sequence, so it may reflect a read error. The chain couples TRBV9 to TRBJ2-2, with TRBD2 matching over 9 bases. The germline V gene encodes CDR1 SGDLS and CDR2 YYNGEE. The CDR3 spans 15 residues. The CDR3 nucleotides read TGTGCCGGCAGCGTTAGCGGGGGGAACACCGGGGAGCTGTTTTTT. The encoded protein is CAGSVSGGNTGELFF.

The genes are TRBV19 and TRBJ1-5; 9 bases are a match to TRBD1. Germline V gene sequence: CDR1 LNHDA, CDR2 SQIVND (reference sequence). The CDR3 sequence is 16 residues long. Trimming at V came to 4 bases and at J to 3 bases, leaving 7 bases not matched to a gene. CDR3 sequence (DNA): TGTGCCAGTAGTAGTTTATCACAGGGGGCCAATCAGCCCCAGCATTTT. Translated: CASSSLSQGANQPQHF.

The chain couples TRBV7-2 to TRBJ1-1; perhaps TRBD1 as D (6 bases). Germline loops: CDR1 SGHTA, CDR2 FQGNSA. This CDR3 is 15 amino acids long. V dropped 0 bases and J dropped 4 bases, with 12 bases sitting between them. The CDR3 DNA reads TGTGCCAGCAGCTTAGCATCAGGGGAGGCCACTGAAGCTTTCTTT. Protein product: CASSLASGEATEAFF.

The V call is TRBV18, the J call TRBJ1-1; no clear D gene. The germline V gene encodes CDR1 KGHSH and CDR2 LQKENI. V lost 0 bases to trimming and J lost 3 bases, with 8 bases between them. This CDR3 region has 14 residues. The CDR3 protein is CASSPPGPYTEAFF. CDR3 DNA: TGTGCCAGCTCACCACCGGGCCCTTACACTGAAGCTTTCTTT.

This rearrangement joins TRBV9 to TRBJ1-6, with TRBD1 matching over 9 bases. CDR3 length: 15 amino acids. CDR1 and CDR2 (germline): SGDLS, YYNGEE. V shed 3 bases, J shed 7 bases, and the junction held 5 bases outside the gene matches. CDR3 nucleotide sequence: TGTGCCAGCAGCGGGACCGGGACAGGGAATTCACCCCTCCACTTT. Residues: CASSGTGTGNSPLHF.

The chain carries TRBV28 and TRBJ2-7; 7 positions agree with TRBD1. The germline V gene encodes CDR1 MDHEN and CDR2 SYDVKM. CDR3 length equals 14 residues. V lost 6 bases, J lost 3 bases, and 8 bases stayed unmatched. DNA of the CDR3: TGTGCCAGCAGGCCGGGACAGAAAAGCTACGAGCAGTACTTC. This translates into CASRPGQKSYEQYF.

V and J are TRBV6-2 or TRBV6-3 and TRBJ1-5, with no clear D. V lost 6 bases, J lost 0 bases, and 21 bases lay in between. The CDR3 length is 18 residues. Germline V gives CDR1 MNHEY, CDR2 SVGEGT. CDR3 nucleotides: TGTGCCAGCAGCCACGGCCGATCCGGGGAATATAGCAATCAGCCCCAGCATTTT. Its translation is CASSHGRSGEYSNQPQHF.

The chain uses TRBV6-5 and TRBJ1-2; 9 positions match TRBD1. After removal of 4 bases from V and 8 bases from J, the junction contained 5 bases not matched to a gene. Germline assignment: CDR1 MNHEY and CDR2 SVGAGI. The CDR3 covers 13 residues. For the CDR3, the DNA is TGTGCCAGCAGTTTACAGGGGGCTGAGGGCTACACCTTC. Translating it yields CASSLQGAEGYTF.

The chain links TRBV27 to TRBJ1-5; D gene uncertain. The ends were cut back, 9 bases at V and 0 bases at J, with 6 bases in the middle. The CDR3 spans 12 residues. Germline V CDR1 and CDR2: MNHEY, SMNVEV (reference sequence). The CDR3 nucleotides read TGTGCCAGTGGATTTAGCAATCAGCCCCAGCATTTT. This codes for CASGFSNQPQHF.

This chain uses TRBV28 with TRBJ1-2; 11 bases line up with TRBD1. Trimming took 6 bases from V and 3 from J; bases not matched to a gene: 3. Germline CDR1 is MDHEN and CDR2 is SYDVKM. CDR3 length equals 14 residues. CDR3 sequence reads: CASSGDRGYYGYTF. CDR3 DNA sequence: TGTGCCAGCAGCGGGGACAGGGGGTACTATGGCTACACCTTC.

The chain links TRBV27 to TRBJ2-5; 7 nucleotides agree with TRBD2. After removal of 5 bases from V and 6 bases from J, the junction contained 12 bases not matched to a gene. Germline assignment: CDR1 MNHEY and CDR2 SMNVEV (reference sequence). CDR3 length: 15 amino acids. Here the CDR3 DNA reads TGTGCCAGCAGTCCCTGGGGGGGGGTAGAGAAGACCCAGTACTTC. Amino acid sequence: CASSPWGGVEKTQYF.

J is TRBJ1-5 and V is TRBV10-3; 10 bases line up with TRBD1. This CDR3 has 15 amino acids. V shed 3 bases, J shed 7 bases, and the junction held 6 bases outside the gene matches. The V gene's germline CDR1 is ENHRY and CDR2 SYGVKD. The CDR3 loop reads CAISEGTGVSQPQHF. DNA for the CDR3: TGTGCCATCAGTGAAGGGACAGGGGTTAGCCAGCCCCAGCATTTT.

This clone was detected once. J is TRBJ1-3 and V is TRBV5-4; D perhaps matches TRBD1 (5 bases). The CDR3 runs to 16 residues. Germline lookup yields CDR1 SGHNT and CDR2 YYREEE (reference sequence). The V end lost 0 bases, the J end lost 3 bases, and 13 bases lay between the germline ends. The CDR3 DNA reads as TGTGCCAGCAGCTTGGATCTAACAGGACATGGAAACACCATATATTTT. Its translation: CASSLDLTGHGNTIYF.

This clone was seen only a few times. This sequence joins TRBV4-3 and TRBJ1-3, with 8 bases lining up with TRBD1. V gave up 0 bases and J gave up 8 bases; unmatched junction bases: 0. Germline lookup yields CDR1 LGHNA and CDR2 YSLEER. CDR3 size: 13 residues. CDR3 protein: CASSQEQGDTIYF. Here the CDR3 DNA reads TGCGCCAGCAGCCAAGAACAGGGGGACACCATATATTTT.

The table lists this clone with a count of one. J is TRBJ2-7 and V is TRBV5-5; D might be TRBD1 (5 bases). Germline CDR1 SGHKS, CDR2 YYEKEE (reference sequence). The V and J ends lost 0 bases and 3 bases respectively, with 13 bases between them. This CDR3 is built from 15 residues. The chain's CDR3 is CASSLGAGFGYEQYF. The DNA for the CDR3 is TGTGCCAGCAGCTTGGGGGCAGGGTTCGGCTACGAGCAGTACTTC. Full variable domain (rest looked up from reference TRBV5-5 and TRBJ2-7): DAGVTQSPTHLIKTRGQQVTLRCSPISGHKSVSWYQQVLGQGPQFIFQYYEKEERGRGNFPDRFSARQFPNYSSELNVNALLLGDSALYLCASSLGAGFGYEQYFGPGTRLTVT.

The rearrangement joins TRBV25-1 to TRBJ1-1; D possibly corresponds to TRBD1 (5 bases). From germline, CDR1 is MGHDK and CDR2 SYGVNS. The V gene lost 3 bases and the J gene lost 3 bases, with 20 bases spanning the gap. This CDR3 contains 17 residues. CDR3 nucleotides: TGTGCCAGCAGTGACCCCAAAGGGCGGGGCGTCGACACTGAAGCTTTCTTT. Amino acid sequence: CASSDPKGRGVDTEAFF.

This rearrangement joins TRBV7-9 to TRBJ2-5, with unresolved D. V was pared by 1 base and J by 6 bases, with 9 bases between. The CDR3 spans 13 residues. Germline lookup yields CDR1 SEHNR and CDR2 FQNEAQ (reference sequence). CDR3 in amino acids: CASSLELMQTQYF. CDR3 DNA sequence: TGTGCCAGCAGCTTAGAGTTGATGCAGACCCAGTACTTC.

The rearrangement uses TRBV29-1 and TRBJ2-5, with TRBD1 identical over 9 bases. The CDR3 consists of 14 residues. The ends lost 7 bases at V and 4 bases at J; junction bases unmatched: 10. Germline V gives CDR1 SQVTM, CDR2 ANQGSEA. The DNA for the CDR3 is TGCAGCGCCCGGGACAGGGCACGGGTAGAGACCCAGTACTTC. Protein product: CSARDRARVETQYF.

The chain employs TRBV3-1 (or the pseudogene TRBV3-2) and TRBJ1-6, with D possibly TRBD1 on 5 matching bases. There are 14 residues in the CDR3. Per the germline V gene, CDR1 is LGHDT and CDR2 is YNNKEL (reference sequence). Trimming removed 4 bases from V and 11 bases from J, with 15 bases in between. The CDR3 region has the DNA TGTGCCAGCAGCCCGAAGTTCAGGGAGGCACCCCTCCACTTT. Protein sequence: CASSPKFREAPLHF.